These 10 T cell receptor beta chains share one sample of origin, sequenced in a study of beta chain features in type 1 diabetes. Expressed TCRB transcripts were sequenced, since all the RNA that had been isolated was reverse transcribed. Profiled with immunoSEQ multiplex PCR; TCRdb holds only in-frame clones, not every one. This table holds 100,000 to 150,000 clones, 17% found once. Study findings and constraints: Patients with Type 1 diabetes showed moderately but significantly shorter TCRB CDR3s in all four CD4+ subsets.

No antigen has been assigned to these receptors. Sequences were obtained from central memory CD4+ T cells from blood. These receptor sequences come from a man in his late teens or twenties with type 1 diabetes.

This clone was detected ten times or more. J is TRBJ2-5 and V is TRBV9; 10 nucleotides line up with TRBD2. After removal of 2 bases from V and 5 bases from J, the junction contained 3 bases not matched to a gene. The germline V gene encodes CDR1 SGDLS and CDR2 YYNGEE. The length of the CDR3 is 14 residues. CDR3 protein: CASSVTAGGETQYF. The CDR3, as DNA: TGTGCCAGCAGCGTGACAGCGGGAGGGGAGACCCAGTACTTC.

The sample holds many counts of this clone. J is TRBJ2-5 and V is TRBV7-3; 8 bases map to TRBD1. J was trimmed by 2 bases and V by 2 bases; bases with no gene match: 10. The CDR3 consists of 17 residues. Looked up from germline, CDR1 is SGHTA and CDR2 is FQGTGA. CDR3 DNA: TGTGCCAGCAGCTTATCGTTGGGGACAGGAGAGCAAGAGACCCAGTACTTC. It yields the protein CASSLSLGTGEQETQYF.

This rearrangement joins TRBV10-1 to TRBJ1-5; D gene unclear. The germline CDR1 and CDR2 sequences are WNHNN and SYGVQD (reference sequence). Trimming removed 5 bases at V and 4 bases at J, with 9 bases between. CDR3 length equals 13 residues. The CDR3 bases are TGCGCCAGCAGTTCGGCAGTTAATCAGCCCCAGCATTTT. The encoded protein is CASSSAVNQPQHF.

This clone was counted ten times or more. The genes are TRBV30 and TRBJ2-3; D might be TRBD1 or TRBD2, each matching 5 bases. CDR1 is GTSNPN, CDR2 SVGIG, per germline (reference sequence). This CDR3 contains 13 residues. Trimming shortened V by 5 bases and J by 1 base, and 10 bases separated the two germline ends. The CDR3 protein is CAWDRDRTDTQYF. CDR3 DNA: TGTGCCTGGGACCGGGACCGCACAGATACGCAGTATTTT.

This chain joins TRBV6-6 and TRBJ1-2; D perhaps matches TRBD1 (6 bases). Germline V gene sequence: CDR1 MNHNY, CDR2 SVGAGI (reference sequence). V was shortened by 11 bases and J by 4 bases, with 17 bases between the two germline ends. The CDR3 is 13 amino acids. Written as DNA, the CDR3 is TGTGCCGCCGCGGGGGCCGGAGGCTATGGCTACACCTTC. Residues: CAAAGAGGYGYTF.

Only a few counts were recorded for this clone. The chain couples TRBV9 to TRBJ2-1, with D unclear. The germline CDR1 and CDR2 sequences are SGDLS and YYNGEE. The CDR3 has 14 amino acids. V lost 0 bases to trimming and J lost 4 bases, with 8 bases between them. The CDR3 DNA reads as TGTGCCAGCAGCGTAGAGCCAGTTTACAATGAGCAGTTCTTC. Protein product: CASSVEPVYNEQFF.

This clone was found once. This sequence joins TRBV9 and TRBJ2-3; tentatively, D is TRBD1 (6 bases). Germline loops: CDR1 SGDLS, CDR2 YYNGEE. This CDR3 is 16 amino acids long. V lost 2 bases to trimming and J lost 4 bases, with 17 bases between them. The CDR3, as DNA: TGTGCCAGCAGCGTGGATTTAAGGGGGTATTCAGATACGCAGTATTTT. Residues: CASSVDLRGYSDTQYF.

The rearrangement uses TRBV4-3 and TRBJ1-2; TRBD1 is a possible D gene (5 bases). The CDR3 consists of 13 residues. Trimming cost V 4 bases and J 2 bases, with 8 bases left between them. The germline V gene encodes CDR1 LGHNA and CDR2 YSLEER. In nucleotides, the CDR3 is TGCGCCAGCAGCCCCCAGGGAAACTATGGCTACACCTTC. Translating gives CASSPQGNYGYTF.

The V call is TRBV18, the J call TRBJ1-4, with D possibly TRBD1 on 5 matching bases. This CDR3 region has 13 residues. Trimming took 8 bases from V and 5 from J, leaving 12 bases between them. Germline CDR1 is KGHSH and CDR2 is LQKENI. DNA of the CDR3: TGTGCCAGCGGTCGGGGACCCAATGAAAAACTGTTTTTT. It encodes CASGRGPNEKLFF. The full variable domain, its missing parts supplied by reference TRBV18 and TRBJ1-4, is NAGVMQNPRHLVRRRGQEARLRCSPMKGHSHVYWYRQLPEEGLKFMVYLQKENIIDESGMPKERFSAEFPKEGPSILRIQQVVRGDSAAYFCASGRGPNEKLFFGSGTQLSVL.

The chain couples TRBV30 to TRBJ2-5, with D uncertain. CDR3 length: 11 residues. Germline V gene sequence: CDR1 GTSNPN, CDR2 SVGIG (reference sequence). Trimming cost V 2 bases and J 5 bases, with 6 bases left between them. CDR3 DNA: TGTGCCTGGAGTTCTACGGAGACCCAGTACTTC. Protein product: CAWSSTETQYF.